This entry is about one T cell receptor beta chain. Its specificity is unknown. The sample is drawn from a study of T cell responses to AZD1222 COVID-19 vaccine. On the study more broadly: Second-dose intervals near 4 or 12 weeks were combined. Study conclusions and caveats: Clonal diversity may have been underestimated, and the donors were mostly white British, with more females than males. After two AZD1222 doses, spike-specific TCR breadth and depth rose versus day 0. Every sample of the repertoires postdated the peak T cell response.

The data were produced by immunoSEQ multiplex PCR, yet TCRdb's version contains in-frame clones alone and is incomplete. Here the sample spans 150,000 or so clones, about 87% being singletons. The CDR3 runs to 11 residues. V was shortened by 5 bases and J by 7 bases, with 6 bases between the two germline ends. Germline V gene data show CDR1 as MDHEN and CDR2 as SYDVKM. The source material was peripheral blood, sampled on day 0 of AZD1222 vaccination. The clonotype was recovered from an adult in good health. The V and J genes are TRBV28 and TRBJ1-5; D not resolved. CDR3 protein: CASSQRQPQHF. DNA for the CDR3: TGTGCCAGCAGTCAACGGCAGCCCCAGCATTTT.